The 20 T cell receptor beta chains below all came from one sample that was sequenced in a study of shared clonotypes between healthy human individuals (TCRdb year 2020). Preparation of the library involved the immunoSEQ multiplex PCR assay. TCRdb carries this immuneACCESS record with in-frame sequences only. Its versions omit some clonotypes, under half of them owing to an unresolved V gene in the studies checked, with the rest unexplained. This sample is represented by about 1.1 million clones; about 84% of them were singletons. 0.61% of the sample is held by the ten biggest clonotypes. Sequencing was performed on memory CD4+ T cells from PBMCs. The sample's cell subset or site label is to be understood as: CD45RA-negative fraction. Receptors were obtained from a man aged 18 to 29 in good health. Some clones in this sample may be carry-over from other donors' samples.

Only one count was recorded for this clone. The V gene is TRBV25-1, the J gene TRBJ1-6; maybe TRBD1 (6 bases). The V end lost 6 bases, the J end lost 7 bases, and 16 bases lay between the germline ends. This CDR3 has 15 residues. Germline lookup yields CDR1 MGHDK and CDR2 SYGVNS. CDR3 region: CASSQDRPGNSPLHF. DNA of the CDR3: TGTGCCAGCAGCCAGGACAGACCAGGGAATTCACCCCTCCACTTT.

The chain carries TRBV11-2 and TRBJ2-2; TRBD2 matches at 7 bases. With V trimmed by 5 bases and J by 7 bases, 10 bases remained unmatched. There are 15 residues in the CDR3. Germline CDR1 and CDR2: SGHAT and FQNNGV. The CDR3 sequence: CASSRTRVGNGELFF. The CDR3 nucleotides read TGTGCCAGCAGCCGGACTAGGGTGGGGAACGGGGAGCTGTTTTTT.

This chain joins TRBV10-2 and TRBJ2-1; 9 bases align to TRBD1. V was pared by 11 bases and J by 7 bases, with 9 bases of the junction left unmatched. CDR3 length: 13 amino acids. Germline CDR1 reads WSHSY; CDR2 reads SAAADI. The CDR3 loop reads CAGGTGRGNEQFF. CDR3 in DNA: TGCGCCGGCGGGACAGGGCGAGGGAATGAGCAGTTCTTC.

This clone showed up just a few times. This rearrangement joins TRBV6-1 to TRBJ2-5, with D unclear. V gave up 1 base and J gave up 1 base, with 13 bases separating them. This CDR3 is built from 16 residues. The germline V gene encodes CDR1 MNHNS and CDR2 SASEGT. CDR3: CASSEGEDRFQETQYF. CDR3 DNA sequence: TGTGCCAGCAGTGAAGGAGAGGACCGATTCCAAGAGACCCAGTACTTC.

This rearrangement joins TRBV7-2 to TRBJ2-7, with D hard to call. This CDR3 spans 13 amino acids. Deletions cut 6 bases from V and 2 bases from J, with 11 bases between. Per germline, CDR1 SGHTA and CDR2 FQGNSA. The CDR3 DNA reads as TGTGCCAGCAGGGGGTCGGCCGCCTACGAGCAGTACTTC. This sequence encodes CASRGSAAYEQYF.

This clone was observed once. The CDR3 sequence is CASRGRMGGETQYF. CDR3 coding DNA: TGTGCCAGCAGAGGGCGGATGGGGGGAGAGACCCAGTACTTC. J is TRBJ2-5 and V is TRBV6-5; D might be TRBD2 (6 bases). CDR1 is MNHEY, CDR2 SVGAGI, per germline. Trimming stripped 6 bases from V and 4 bases from J, with 15 bases between. This CDR3 is 14 amino acids long.

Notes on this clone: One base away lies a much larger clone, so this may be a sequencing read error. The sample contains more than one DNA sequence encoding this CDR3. CDR3 region: CASSQESGSREQFF. The CDR3 nucleotides are TGCGCCAGCAGCCAAGAGAGCGGGAGTCGGGAGCAGTTCTTC. The chain uses TRBV4-3 and TRBJ2-1; 8 bases are a match to TRBD2. The germline gives CDR1 LGHNA, CDR2 YSLEER. The J segment lost 10 bases and the V segment lost 0 bases, leaving 5 bases of the junction unmatched. The CDR3 length is 14 residues.

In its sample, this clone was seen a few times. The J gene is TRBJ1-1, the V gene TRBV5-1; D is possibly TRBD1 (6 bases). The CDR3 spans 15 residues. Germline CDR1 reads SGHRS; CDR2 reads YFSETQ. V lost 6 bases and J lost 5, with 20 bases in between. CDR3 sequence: CASNEQGDERTEAFF. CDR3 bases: TGCGCCAGCAACGAACAGGGCGATGAGCGAACTGAAGCTTTCTTT.

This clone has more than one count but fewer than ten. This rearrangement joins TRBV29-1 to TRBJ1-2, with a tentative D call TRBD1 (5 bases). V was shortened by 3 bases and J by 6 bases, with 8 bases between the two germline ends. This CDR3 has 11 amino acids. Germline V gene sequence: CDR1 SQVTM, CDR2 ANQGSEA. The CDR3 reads CSVDRDHGYTF. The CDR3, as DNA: TGCAGCGTTGACAGGGACCATGGCTACACCTTC.

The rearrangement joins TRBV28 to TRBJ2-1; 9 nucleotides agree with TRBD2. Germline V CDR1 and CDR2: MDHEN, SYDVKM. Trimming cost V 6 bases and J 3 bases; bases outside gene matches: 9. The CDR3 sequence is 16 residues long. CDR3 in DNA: TGTGCCAGCAGCTCCGAAGCGGGGGGAATCTACAATGAGCAGTTCTTC. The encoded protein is CASSSEAGGIYNEQFF.

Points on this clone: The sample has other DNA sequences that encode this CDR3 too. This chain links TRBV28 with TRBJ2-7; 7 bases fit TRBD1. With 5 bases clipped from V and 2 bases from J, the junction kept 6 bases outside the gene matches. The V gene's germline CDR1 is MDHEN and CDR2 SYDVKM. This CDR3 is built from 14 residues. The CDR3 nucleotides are TGTGCCAGCAGTAGCCCGGGACAGACCTACGAGCAGTACTTC. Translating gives CASSSPGQTYEQYF. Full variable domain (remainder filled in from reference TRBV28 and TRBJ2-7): DVKVTQSSRYLVKRTGEKVFLECVQDMDHENMFWYRQDPGLGLRLIYFSYDVKMKEKGDIPEGYSVSREKKERFSLILESASTNQTSMYLCASSSPGQTYEQYFGPGTRLTVT.

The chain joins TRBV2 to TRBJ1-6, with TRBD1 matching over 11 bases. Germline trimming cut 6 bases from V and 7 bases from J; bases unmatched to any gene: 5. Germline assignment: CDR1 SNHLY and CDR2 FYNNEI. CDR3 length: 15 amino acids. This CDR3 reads CASSGTGGENSPLHF. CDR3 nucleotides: TGTGCCAGCAGCGGGACAGGGGGAGAGAATTCACCCCTCCACTTT.

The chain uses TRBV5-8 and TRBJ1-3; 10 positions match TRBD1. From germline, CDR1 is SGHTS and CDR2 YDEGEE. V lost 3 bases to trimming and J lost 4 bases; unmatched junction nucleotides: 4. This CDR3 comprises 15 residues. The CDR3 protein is CASSSGQGHGNTIYF. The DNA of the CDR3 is TGTGCCAGCAGCTCGGGACAGGGGCACGGAAACACCATATATTTT.

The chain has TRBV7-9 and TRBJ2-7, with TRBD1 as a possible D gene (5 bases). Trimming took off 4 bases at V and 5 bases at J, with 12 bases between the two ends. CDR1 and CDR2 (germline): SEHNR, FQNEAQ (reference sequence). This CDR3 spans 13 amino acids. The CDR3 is CASSWTQGNEQYF. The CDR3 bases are TGTGCCAGCAGCTGGACCCAGGGTAACGAGCAGTACTTC.

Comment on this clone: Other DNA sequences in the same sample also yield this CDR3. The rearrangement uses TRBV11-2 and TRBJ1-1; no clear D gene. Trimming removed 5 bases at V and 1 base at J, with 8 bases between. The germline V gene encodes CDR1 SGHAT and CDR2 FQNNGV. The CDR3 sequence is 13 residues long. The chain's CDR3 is CASSLLGNTEAFF. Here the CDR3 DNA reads TGTGCCAGCAGCCTATTGGGGAACACTGAAGCTTTCTTT. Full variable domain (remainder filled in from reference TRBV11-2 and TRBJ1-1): EAGVAQSPRYKIIEKRQSVAFWCNPISGHATLYWYQQILGQGPKLLIQFQNNGVVDDSQLPKDRFSAERLKGVDSTLKIQPAKLEDSAVYLCASSLLGNTEAFFGQGTRLTVV.

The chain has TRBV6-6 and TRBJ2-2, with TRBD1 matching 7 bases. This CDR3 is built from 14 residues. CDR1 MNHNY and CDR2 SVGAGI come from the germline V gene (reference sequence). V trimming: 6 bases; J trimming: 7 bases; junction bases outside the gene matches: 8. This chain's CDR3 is CASRTQGFVGELFF. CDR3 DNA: TGTGCCAGCAGGACACAGGGGTTCGTCGGGGAGCTGTTTTTT.

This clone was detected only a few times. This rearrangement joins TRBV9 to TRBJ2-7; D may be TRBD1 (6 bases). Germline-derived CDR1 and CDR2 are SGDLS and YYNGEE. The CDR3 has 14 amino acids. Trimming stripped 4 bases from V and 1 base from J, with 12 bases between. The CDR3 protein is CASSKQGVSYEQYF. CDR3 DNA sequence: TGTGCCAGCAGCAAACAGGGCGTATCCTACGAGCAGTACTTC.

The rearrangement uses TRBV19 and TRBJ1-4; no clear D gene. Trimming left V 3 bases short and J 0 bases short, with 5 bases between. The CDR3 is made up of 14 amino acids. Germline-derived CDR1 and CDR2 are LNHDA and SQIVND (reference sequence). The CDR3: CASSIGATNEKLFF. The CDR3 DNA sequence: TGTGCCAGTAGTATCGGCGCAACTAATGAAAAACTGTTTTTT.

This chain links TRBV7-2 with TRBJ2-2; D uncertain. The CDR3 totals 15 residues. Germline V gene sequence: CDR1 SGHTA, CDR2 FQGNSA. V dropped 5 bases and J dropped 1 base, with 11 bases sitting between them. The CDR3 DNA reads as TGTGCCAGCAGCCCCCCCAACGGGAACACCGGGGAGCTGTTTTTT. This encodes CASSPPNGNTGELFF. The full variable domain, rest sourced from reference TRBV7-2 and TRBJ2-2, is GAGVSQSPSNKVTEKGKDVELRCDPISGHTALYWYRQSLGQGLEFLIYFQGNSAPDKSGLPSDRFSAERTGGSVSTLTIQRTQQEDSAVYLCASSPPNGNTGELFFGEGSRLTVL.

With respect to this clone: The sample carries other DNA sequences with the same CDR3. The CDR3, as DNA: TGCGCCAGCAGCCGCTCCGGGACAGGGGCCTACGAGCAGTACTTC. Residues: CASSRSGTGAYEQYF. This chain connects TRBV5-1 to TRBJ2-7, with 10 bases aligning to TRBD1. After removal of 4 bases from V and 2 bases from J, the junction contained 6 bases not matched to a gene. The CDR3 covers 15 residues. The germline V gene encodes CDR1 SGHRS and CDR2 YFSETQ.